The entry that follows covers one T cell receptor (beta chain) sequence. Clones were sequenced by immunoSEQ multiplex PCR, and TCRdb holds only the in-frame ones, with some missing. The table shows under 75,000 clones, with 70% to 85% occurring only once. This CDR3 contains 14 residues. V was shortened by 3 bases and J by 6 bases, with 13 bases between the two germline ends. Germline CDR1 is ENHRY and CDR2 is SYGVKD. These data originate in a study of blood T cell repertoires in COVID-19. Study details: The study drew acute and convalescent COVID-19 samples from the United States, Italy and Spain. From T cells, B-cell-depleted T cells, or PBMCs came the material, which was cDNA or gDNA.

The V gene is TRBV10-3, the J gene TRBJ2-3, with D tentatively TRBD1 (6 bases). The clonotype comes from a woman aged 70-85 years with acute or convalescent COVID-19. The sample taken for sequencing was peripheral blood. In nucleotides, the CDR3 is TGTGCCATCAGTGACCCCCAGGGGCGGGATACGCAGTATTTT. It is translated as CAISDPQGRDTQYF.